The 23 T cell receptor beta chains reported below all come from one sample, sequenced in a study of shared clonotypes between healthy human individuals. Clones were sequenced by immunoSEQ multiplex PCR, and TCRdb holds only the in-frame ones, with some missing. This sample has around 620,000 clones, with around 96% found just once. CD8 cells regarded as naive lacked CD45RO, were positively chosen for CCR7, and omitted terminally differentiated effector memory CD45RA+ cells. Sample: naive CD8+ T cells sorted from blood. These receptors all come from a woman between 25 and 40 years old in good health.

The chain has TRBV9 and TRBJ2-1; D is unresolved. Germline CDR1 is SGDLS and CDR2 is YYNGEE. V dropped 3 bases and J dropped 10 bases, with 11 bases sitting between them. The CDR3 runs to 12 residues. The CDR3 is CASSAYTREQFF. The DNA of the CDR3 is TGTGCCAGCAGCGCTTATACCCGAGAGCAGTTCTTC.

The V call is TRBV2, the J call TRBJ1-5; D perhaps matches TRBD1 (5 bases). Germline CDR1 and CDR2: SNHLY and FYNNEI. Trimming removed 4 bases at V and 6 bases at J, with 28 bases between. CDR3 length equals 19 residues. DNA of the CDR3: TGTGCCAGCAGTGTCGGGTCTCTGGGACGGGGGACGGGCGGTCAGCCCCAGCATTTT. Translation gives CASSVGSLGRGTGGQPQHF.

The chain employs TRBV7-2 and TRBJ2-3, with 11 bases lining up with TRBD2. Germline V gene lookup returns CDR1 SGHTA and CDR2 FQGNSA. V shed 2 bases, J shed 6 bases, and the junction held 7 bases outside the gene matches. CDR3 length equals 16 residues. CDR3 in amino acids: CASSLWLAGGLDTQYF. For the CDR3, the DNA is TGTGCCAGCAGCTTATGGCTAGCGGGAGGTTTGGATACGCAGTATTTT.

The rearrangement links TRBV9 to TRBJ1-1, with D uncertain. The CDR3 runs to 14 residues. From germline, CDR1 is SGDLS and CDR2 YYNGEE. V lost 4 bases and J lost 1, with 11 bases in between. The CDR3 DNA reads as TGTGCCAGCAGCCTCGACGGACCGAACACTGAAGCTTTCTTT. Protein: CASSLDGPNTEAFF.

The chain has TRBV6-1 and TRBJ1-2; TRBD1 matches 9 bases. J lost 2 bases, V lost 5 bases, and 6 bases had no gene match. Germline CDR1 reads MNHNS; CDR2 reads SASEGT. This CDR3 is 15 amino acids long. The CDR3 protein is CASSIGQGPNYGYTF. The CDR3, as DNA: TGTGCCAGCAGTATAGGACAGGGGCCGAACTATGGCTACACCTTC.

The gene calls are TRBV4-1 and TRBJ2-7; D possibly corresponds to TRBD1 (6 bases). CDR1 is MGHRA and CDR2 is YSYEKL in the germline V gene. The CDR3 loop spans 14 amino acids. The V end lost 1 base, the J end lost 7 bases, and 14 bases lay between the germline ends. As DNA, the CDR3 is TGCGCCAGCAGCCAAGTGGGCCTAGGGGGAGAGCAGTACTTC. This sequence encodes CASSQVGLGGEQYF.

The rearrangement uses TRBV5-4 and TRBJ2-2; TRBD2 is a possible D gene (6 bases). The CDR3 loop spans 15 amino acids. V shed 4 bases and J shed 8 bases, with 18 bases lying between them. The germline V gene has CDR1 SGHNT and CDR2 YYREEE (reference sequence). This CDR3 is CASSPLGGDAGELFF. The CDR3 DNA reads as TGTGCCAGCAGCCCCCTCGGGGGAGACGCAGGGGAGCTGTTTTTT.

The genes are TRBV6-1 and TRBJ2-7; D is unresolved. From germline, CDR1 is MNHNS and CDR2 SASEGT. The CDR3 is made up of 13 amino acids. Trimming pared 10 bases from V and 4 bases from J, leaving 17 bases between. The CDR3 reads CATNGRLGYEQYF. In nucleotides, the CDR3 is TGTGCCACTAACGGACGGTTGGGTTACGAGCAGTACTTC.

For this clone: One end of the junction varies from germline; a read error may be responsible. CDR3 loop: CSAVGLGERDF. CDR3 sequence (DNA): TGCAGTGCAGTGGGATTGGGGGAGAGGGACTTT. The genes are TRBV20-1 and TRBJ1-6; possible D gene TRBD1, 5 bases. CDR3 length: 11 residues. The germline V gene has CDR1 DFQATT and CDR2 SNEGSKA (reference sequence).

This chain joins TRBV15 and TRBJ2-2; a possible D gene is TRBD1 (7 bases). This CDR3 is built from 17 residues. V gave up 3 bases and J gave up 4 bases, with 18 bases separating them. Germline CDR1 is LNHNV and CDR2 is YYDKDF (reference sequence). The CDR3 DNA is TGTGCCACCAGCAGGGAAGGGGGGACAGACCTCACCGGGGAGCTGTTTTTT. Translation gives CATSREGGTDLTGELFF.

Regarding this clone: The same CDR3 can be traced to other DNA sequences in this sample. This chain uses TRBV19 with TRBJ2-7; 8 nucleotides align to TRBD1. Germline-derived CDR1 and CDR2 are LNHDA and SQIVND (reference sequence). The CDR3 spans 14 residues. With V trimmed by 6 bases and J by 0 bases, 4 bases remained unmatched. The DNA for the CDR3 is TGTGCCAGTAGCCCGGACAGGGCCTCCTACGAGCAGTACTTC. Its translation is CASSPDRASYEQYF. Full variable domain (missing parts from reference TRBV19 and TRBJ2-7): DGGITQSPKYLFRKEGQNVTLSCEQNLNHDAMYWYRQDPGQGLRLIYYSQIVNDFQKGDIAEGYSVSREKKESFPLTVTSAQKNPTAFYLCASSPDRASYEQYFGPGTRLTVT.

The chain is built from TRBV4-2 and TRBJ2-2, with TRBD2 identical over 9 bases. V shed 1 base and J 5 bases; nucleotides not matched to a gene: 14. Germline-derived CDR1 and CDR2 are LGHNA and YNFKEQ. CDR3 size: 19 residues. As DNA, the CDR3 is TGTGCCAGCAGCCAAGTTGAGGAGCGGGAGGCCCTTGGGACCGGGGAGCTGTTTTTT. As protein: CASSQVEEREALGTGELFF.

The V call is TRBV19, the J call TRBJ2-7, with TRBD2 matching 11 bases. Germline CDR1 is LNHDA and CDR2 is SQIVND (reference sequence). J lost 2 bases, V lost 5 bases, and 5 bases had no gene match. The CDR3 has 15 amino acids. In nucleotides, the CDR3 is TGTGCCAGTAGTCCACTAGCGGGAGAAACCTACGAGCAGTACTTC. This sequence encodes CASSPLAGETYEQYF.

The rearrangement uses TRBV29-1 and TRBJ2-7, with TRBD1 matching over 7 bases. The germline V gene has CDR1 SQVTM and CDR2 ANQGSEA. The CDR3 contains 15 residues. V trimming: 4 bases; J trimming: 7 bases; junction bases outside the gene matches: 16. CDR3 sequence (DNA): TGCAGCGTTGTTCTCCCCTCGGGACAGACTTTAGAGCAGTACTTC. It specifies CSVVLPSGQTLEQYF.

V usage is TRBV5-6 and J usage is TRBJ1-1, with TRBD1 as a possible D gene (5 bases). Germline-derived CDR1 and CDR2 are SGHDT and YYEEEE. CDR3 length equals 12 residues. The V gene lost 2 bases and the J gene lost 3 bases, with 5 bases spanning the gap. Here the CDR3 reads CASSFRDTEAFF. The CDR3 DNA reads TGTGCCAGCAGCTTCAGGGACACTGAAGCTTTCTTT.

The chain uses TRBV11-3 and TRBJ2-3; perhaps D is TRBD1 or TRBD2 (5 bases each). Germline loops: CDR1 SGHNT, CDR2 YENEEA. V gave up 5 bases and J gave up 4 bases, with 10 bases separating them. The CDR3 is 13 residues long. The chain's CDR3 is CASSGGMADTQYF. The CDR3 DNA is TGTGCCAGCAGCGGGGGTATGGCAGATACGCAGTATTTT. Together with reference TRBV11-3 and TRBJ2-3, the CDR3 gives the full variable domain: EAGVVQSPRYKIIEKKQPVAFWCNPISGHNTLYWYLQNLGQGPELLIRYENEEAVDDSQLPKDRFSAERLKGVDSTLKIQPAELGDSAVYLCASSGGMADTQYFGPGTRLTVL.

The gene calls are TRBV9 and TRBJ2-1; D gene unclear. The CDR3 spans 15 residues. Germline V CDR1 and CDR2: SGDLS, YYNGEE. V lost 0 bases, J lost 7 bases, and 14 bases lay in between. Here the CDR3 reads CASSVGNGDGNEQFF. The CDR3 DNA sequence: TGTGCCAGCAGCGTAGGAAATGGTGATGGAAATGAGCAGTTCTTC.

The chain employs TRBV7-9 and TRBJ2-1; a possible D gene is TRBD1 (5 bases). With 0 bases removed from V and 9 bases from J, the gap between germline ends came to 18 bases. Germline CDR1 is SEHNR and CDR2 is FQNEAQ (reference sequence). The CDR3 has 16 amino acids. The CDR3 region has the DNA TGTGCCAGCAGCTTAGCGGAAAAGACAGCTTTGGGTGAGCAGTTCTTC. Translated: CASSLAEKTALGEQFF.

The CDR3: CASSAYGPSDTDTQYF. The CDR3 nucleotides are TGTGCCAGCAGTGCCTACGGACCGTCTGACACAGATACGCAGTATTTT. The chain recombines TRBV28 with TRBJ2-3; D remains ambiguous. CDR1 is MDHEN and CDR2 is SYDVKM in the germline V gene. Trimming took off 5 bases at V and 2 bases at J, with 17 bases between the two ends. This CDR3 is 16 amino acids long.

The chain employs TRBV27 and TRBJ2-7, with 7 positions matching TRBD1. The CDR3 runs to 17 residues. In germline, CDR1 is MNHEY, CDR2 SMNVEV (reference sequence). Trimming removed 4 bases from V and 4 bases from J; junction bases left unmatched: 16. The CDR3 DNA is TGTGCCAGCAGTTCAACGACGAGGGGGCCGGCGCTTTACGAGCAGTACTTC. Translated, it gives CASSSTTRGPALYEQYF.

This clone appeared a single time. The chain recombines TRBV5-5 with TRBJ2-7; TRBD2 might be the D (6 bases). CDR1 is SGHKS, CDR2 YYEKEE, per germline (reference sequence). The CDR3 loop spans 14 amino acids. V lost 1 base and J lost 3, with 11 bases in between. In DNA, the CDR3 is TGTGCCAGCAGCTTGTTGACGGGAGACTACGAGCAGTACTTC. Protein sequence: CASSLLTGDYEQYF. Supplemented by reference TRBV5-5 and TRBJ2-7, the full variable domain reads DAGVTQSPTHLIKTRGQQVTLRCSPISGHKSVSWYQQVLGQGPQFIFQYYEKEERGRGNFPDRFSARQFPNYSSELNVNALLLGDSALYLCASSLLTGDYEQYFGPGTRLTVT.

J is TRBJ2-5 and V is TRBV28; the match to TRBD1 covers 7 bases. The CDR3 totals 11 residues. V was clipped by 6 bases and J by 5 bases; unmatched bases: 0. Looked up from germline, CDR1 is MDHEN and CDR2 is SYDVKM. The CDR3 protein is CASRTGETQYF. The CDR3 coding sequence is TGTGCCAGCAGGACAGGGGAGACCCAGTACTTC.

The chain uses TRBV19 and TRBJ1-1, with D possibly being TRBD1 (5 bases). This CDR3 has 14 amino acids. The germline V gene has CDR1 LNHDA and CDR2 SQIVND (reference sequence). V was cut by 8 bases and J by 4 bases, with 17 bases left in between. CDR3 residues: CASLVRRGATEAFF. The CDR3 DNA reads as TGTGCCAGTTTAGTGCGGCGCGGGGCCACTGAAGCTTTCTTT.